The rows below give T cell receptor beta chains drawn from one sample of a study of T cells in Graves' hyperthyroidism and ophthalmopathy. A single record per CDR3 protein comes from TCRdb applying MiXCR to the multiplex PCR reads. The table has about 410,000 distinct CDR3 sequences, roughly 15% seen once; the top ten hold less than 15%. The source material was blood. The receptors were sampled from a man between 18 and 29 years old with Graves' ophthalmopathy. Each CDR3 is given with its conserved first and last residue. The D gene is left open where the match is weak. Not all rows give a size; the values are once, few, many and, for expanded clones, a class.

D	J	V	size	CDR3	DNA
.	TRBJ2-4	TRBV20-1	many	CSAREGGPDRAGIQYF	TGCAGTGCTAGAGAGGGGGGGCCTGACCGGGCGGGGATTCAGTACTTC
.	TRBJ2-3	TRBV12-3/TRBV12-4	many	CASSSSEHEGTDTQYF	TGTGCCAGCAGTTCCTCAGAACACGAGGGGACAGATACGCAGTATTTT
.	TRBJ2-2	TRBV5-1	many	CASSSSTANTGELFF	TGCGCCAGCAGCTCTTCGACAGCCAACACCGGGGAGCTGTTTTTT
.	TRBJ1-5	TRBV5-1	many	CASSLAPGNSNQPQHF	TGCGCCAGCAGCTTGGCTCCGGGAAATAGCAATCAGCCCCAGCATTTT
TRBD2	TRBJ2-1	TRBV6-5	.	CASSYSAGLAAYNEQFF	TGTGCCAGCAGTTACTCCGCGGGACTAGCAGCCTACAATGAGCAGTTCTTC
.	TRBJ2-2	TRBV5-1	few	CASSPWGAETGELFF	TGCGCCAGCAGTCCCTGGGGGGCAGAGACCGGGGAGCTGTTTTTT
TRBD1	TRBJ2-7	TRBV7-6	many	CASSPRQGANEQYF	TGTGCCAGCAGCCCACGACAGGGGGCCAACGAGCAGTACTTC
TRBD2	TRBJ2-7	TRBV6-2/TRBV6-3	many	CASRSGRGFYEQYF	TGTGCCAGCAGAAGCGGGAGGGGCTTTTACGAGCAGTACTTC
.	TRBJ1-2	TRBV5-5	many	CASSLKWSDSNYGYTF	TGTGCCAGCAGCTTGAAGTGGTCAGACTCTAACTATGGCTACACCTTC
TRBD2	TRBJ2-1	TRBV7-2	.	CASSLSSGGDEQFF	TGTGCCAGCAGCTTAAGTAGCGGGGGTGATGAGCAGTTCTTC
.	TRBJ1-4	TRBV11-2	many	CASSSSGTSTNEKLFF	TGTGCCAGCAGCTCATCCGGGACCTCAACTAATGAAAAACTGTTTTTT
.	TRBJ2-2	TRBV5-1	few	CASTSAEGWSGELFF	TGCGCCAGCACCTCGGCGGAGGGGTGGTCCGGGGAGCTGTTTTTT
TRBD1	TRBJ1-5	TRBV20-1	many	CSARRGDRVIQPQHF	TGCAGTGCTAGAAGAGGGGACAGGGTCATTCAGCCCCAGCATTTT
.	TRBJ1-5	TRBV19	few	CASRSEVNQPQHF	TGTGCCAGTAGATCAGAAGTCAATCAGCCCCAGCATTTT
.	TRBJ2-3	TRBV5-1	many	CASSLARMTNTDTQYF	TGCGCCAGCAGCTTGGCCAGGATGACGAACACAGATACGCAGTATTTT
.	TRBJ2-3	TRBV6-1	many	CASSEGGDADTQYF	TGTGCCAGCAGTGAAGGGGGCGACGCAGATACGCAGTATTTT
.	TRBJ2-5	TRBV3-1	many	CASSQRGGTRETQYF	TGTGCCAGCAGCCAACGGGGTGGTACCCGGGAGACCCAGTACTTC
TRBD2	TRBJ2-3	TRBV15	once	CATSRDTLAGAESDTQYF	TGTGCCACCAGCAGAGATACCCTAGCGGGGGCTGAGTCAGATACGCAGTATTTT
.	TRBJ1-5	TRBV5-5	many	CASSDRAYSNQPQHF	TGTGCCAGCAGCGACAGAGCTTATAGCAATCAGCCCCAGCATTTT
.	TRBJ1-4	TRBV5-1	.	CATSLVRGNEKLFF	TGCGCCACCAGCTTGGTGAGGGGGAATGAAAAACTGTTTTTT
.	TRBJ2-5	TRBV20-1	many	CSARAGGPQETQYF	TGCAGTGCTAGAGCCGGGGGCCCGCAAGAGACCCAGTACTTC
.	TRBJ2-7	TRBV11-2	many	CASSLGQPPNEQYF	TGTGCCAGCAGCTTAGGACAGCCTCCTAACGAGCAGTACTTC
.	TRBJ1-5	TRBV12-3/TRBV12-4	many	CASRKDSQNQPQHF	TGTGCCAGCAGAAAGGACAGCCAAAATCAGCCCCAGCATTTT
.	TRBJ2-7	TRBV24-1	few	CATGSTDGPPYEQYF	TGTGCCACCGGAAGCACGGACGGGCCTCCCTACGAGCAGTACTTC
.	TRBJ1-3	TRBV2	few	CATVKDSGNTIYF	TGTGCCACCGTGAAGGACTCTGGAAACACCATATATTTT
TRBD2	TRBJ2-3	TRBV5-1	many	CATASGRATDTQYF	TGCGCCACAGCTAGCGGGAGGGCCACAGATACGCAGTATTTT
.	TRBJ2-7	TRBV19	.	CASSSTRYEQYF	TGTGCCAGTAGCTCCACGAGGTACGAGCAGTACTTC
TRBD2	TRBJ2-5	TRBV5-1	.	CASSLEGGPRETQYF	TGCGCCAGCAGCTTGGAGGGAGGGCCTAGAGAGACCCAGTACTTC
.	TRBJ2-5	TRBV6-6	few	CASSYDIQETQYF	TGTGCCAGCAGTTACGACATACAAGAGACCCAGTACTTC
.	TRBJ2-7	TRBV7-9	few	CASSSWTATYEQYF	TGTGCCAGCAGCTCGTGGACAGCCACCTACGAGCAGTACTTC
.	TRBJ2-5	TRBV9	few	CASSRTFGSALETQYF	TGTGCCAGCAGCCGTACTTTCGGGAGCGCCTTAGAGACCCAGTACTTC
TRBD2	TRBJ2-5	TRBV2	.	CASSGLAGEVETQYF	TGTGCCAGCTCGGGACTAGCGGGAGAAGTCGAGACCCAGTACTTC
TRBD1	TRBJ2-1	TRBV10-3	many	CADRDGHDEQFF	TGTGCCGACAGGGACGGCCACGATGAGCAGTTCTTC
.	TRBJ2-7	TRBV11-2	.	CASSFGGGEFVYEQYF	TGTGCCAGCAGCTTTGGAGGGGGGGAGTTTGTCTACGAGCAGTACTTC
.	TRBJ2-7	TRBV12-3/TRBV12-4	many	CASSLGVLNYEQYF	TGTGCCAGCAGTTTGGGGGTTCTAAACTACGAGCAGTACTTC
TRBD2	TRBJ2-7	TRBV2	.	CASLAGGRYEQYF	TGTGCCAGCCTAGCGGGGGGGAGATACGAGCAGTACTTC
.	TRBJ2-3	TRBV24-1	.	CATRGADTQYF	TGTGCCACCAGAGGGGCAGATACGCAGTATTTT
TRBD2	TRBJ2-3	TRBV2	many	CASSEVDWTSGSGSDTQYF	TGTGCCAGCAGTGAAGTGGATTGGACTAGCGGGAGTGGCTCAGATACGCAGTATTTT
.	TRBJ2-5	TRBV14	.	CASSQDRETPRYF	TGTGCCAGCAGCCAAGATAGAGAGACCCCCCGGTACTTC
.	TRBJ2-1	TRBV9	many	CASSVLGATYNEQFF	TGTGCCAGCAGCGTCCTGGGGGCCACCTACAATGAGCAGTTCTTC
TRBD2	TRBJ2-1	TRBV19	many	CASSKRAGTPYNEQFF	TGTGCCAGTAGTAAGAGAGCGGGAACCCCCTACAATGAGCAGTTCTTC
.	TRBJ2-7	TRBV11-2	many	CASSLVGWEGSYEQYF	TGTGCCAGCAGCTTAGTCGGGTGGGAAGGCTCCTACGAGCAGTACTTC
.	TRBJ1-1	TRBV6-1	.	CASSAALNTEAFF	TGTGCCAGCAGTGCAGCACTTAACACTGAAGCTTTCTTT
.	TRBJ2-2	TRBV6-1	few	CASSFPQGRGGELFF	TGTGCCAGCAGTTTCCCCCAGGGCCGCGGCGGGGAGCTGTTTTTT
TRBD1	TRBJ1-2	TRBV24-1	.	CATSSGTVYGYTF	TGTGCCACCAGCTCCGGGACAGTGTATGGCTACACCTTC
.	TRBJ1-4	TRBV6-1	.	CASPMRSDEKLFF	TGCGCCAGCCCCATGAGGTCTGATGAAAAACTGTTTTTT
.	TRBJ2-7	TRBV25-1	few	CASSAGLGGSYEQYF	TGTGCCAGCAGTGCGGGTCTAGGAGGGTCCTACGAGCAGTACTTC
.	TRBJ2-7	TRBV10-2	.	CASTRTAQGEQYF	TGCGCCAGCACCAGGACAGCCCAGGGCGAGCAGTACTTC
.	TRBJ1-2	TRBV18	many	CASSPRRWGDYGYTF	TGTGCCAGCTCACCACGACGGTGGGGTGACTATGGCTACACCTTC
TRBD2	TRBJ2-7	TRBV20-1	.	CSARGWEGTYEQYF	TGCAGTGCTAGAGGTTGGGAGGGCACCTACGAGCAGTACTTC
.	TRBJ2-7	TRBV11-2	.	CASSPRIAYEQYF	TGTGCCAGCAGCCCTAGAATAGCCTACGAGCAGTACTTC
TRBD1	TRBJ2-5	TRBV6-1	many	CASSGTGRQETQYF	TGTGCCAGCAGTGGGACAGGTCGCCAAGAGACCCAGTACTTC
TRBD1	TRBJ2-5	TRBV20-1	many	CSADEGGAGTQYF	TGCAGTGCTGATGAAGGGGGCGCCGGGACCCAGTACTTC